Detailed here is one T cell receptor (beta chain). Distinct nucleotide sequences in the sample also encode this CDR3. This record belongs to a study of shared clonotypes between healthy human individuals. Study information: Per donor, CD8 memory used one plate, CD8 naive used two, CD4 memory used three and CD4 naive used three.

Germline CDR1 reads SGHTA; CDR2 reads FQGNSA. The CDR3 length is 13 residues. Assay used: immunoSEQ multiplex PCR; TCRdb lists only in-frame clones, some missing. The sample contains 550,000 to 700,000 clones, around four fifths of which appear only once. Sequencing was done on a sample of memory CD4+ T cells sorted from blood. Noted subset: CD45RA-negative fraction. The receptor was isolated from a woman in her thirties in good health. The chain combines TRBV7-2 with TRBJ2-5; weak D call: TRBD1 (5 bases). The J call may be incorrect, as the DNA end agrees better with TRBJ2-7. The CDR3 DNA is TGTGCCAGCAGCCTGCCACAGGTCTACGAGCAGTACTTC. Translating gives CASSLPQVYEQYF.